What follows are 15 T cell receptor beta chains derived from one specimen sequenced in a study of T cells in Graves' hyperthyroidism and ophthalmopathy. Amplified TCR beta CDR3 regions derived from RNA transcripts. Initially, a first-round RT-PCR of the TCR CDR3 employed the HTBI primer set. One entry per CDR3 protein, called by TCRdb with MiXCR from the multiplex PCR reads. The sample lists some 650,000 distinct CDR3 sequences; roughly 16% were seen once. The sample comprised blood. These receptors all stem from a woman aged 40 to 55 with Graves' ophthalmopathy.

This chain uses TRBV7-9 with TRBJ2-1, with a possible D match to TRBD1 (5 bases). The CDR3 contains 15 residues. V lost 1 base and J 8 bases, leaving 15 bases between the germline ends. Germline lookup yields CDR1 SEHNR and CDR2 FQNEAQ (reference sequence). CDR3: CASSLVRGRGDEQFF. CDR3 bases: TGTGCCAGCAGCTTAGTTAGGGGTAGGGGTGATGAGCAGTTCTTC. Complete variable domain (other parts from reference TRBV7-9 and TRBJ2-1): DTGVSQNPRHKITKRGQNVTFRCDPISEHNRLYWYRQTLGQGPEFLTYFQNEAQLEKSRLLSDRFSAERPKGSFSTLEIQRTEQGDSAMYLCASSLVRGRGDEQFFGPGTRLTVL.

This clonotype appeared a few times. J is TRBJ1-6 and V is TRBV19, with TRBD1 matching over 8 bases. CDR3 length: 17 residues. The germline CDR1 and CDR2 sequences are LNHDA and SQIVND (reference sequence). Losses at the gene ends were 1 base for V and 4 bases for J; bases not matched to a gene: 6. This CDR3 reads CASSIASGQEYNSPLHF. For the CDR3, the DNA is TGTGCCAGTAGTATAGCCTCGGGACAGGAATATAATTCACCCCTCCACTTT.

Of note for this clonotype: An end of the junction does not agree with germline; a read error may underlie this. The chain couples TRBV11-2 to TRBJ2-7; D gene unclear. Germline V CDR1 and CDR2: SGHAT, FQNNGV. This CDR3 has 13 residues. The CDR3 nucleotides are TGCGCCAGCAGCCAAGAGTGGAGTAACGAGCAGTACTTC. This sequence encodes CASSQEWSNEQYF. Drawing the rest from reference TRBV11-2 and TRBJ2-7, the complete variable domain is EAGVAQSPRYKIIEKRQSVAFWCNPISGHATLYWYQQILGQGPKLLIQFQNNGVVDDSQLPKDRFSAERLKGVDSTLKIQPAKLEDSAVYLCASSQEWSNEQYFGPGTRLTVT.

There are many counts of this clonotype. This chain connects TRBV12-3 or TRBV12-4 to TRBJ2-7; D could derive from TRBD1 or TRBD2 (5 bases each). CDR3 length equals 15 residues. Trimming removed 4 bases from V and 6 bases from J, with 19 bases in between. This CDR3 is CASSSKGTYFSEQYF. The CDR3 nucleotides read TGTGCCAGCAGTTCCAAGGGGACCTACTTTAGCGAGCAGTACTTC.

This clonotype has at least ten counts. The chain uses TRBV6-1 and TRBJ1-6, with D unresolved. Germline-derived CDR1 and CDR2 are MNHNS and SASEGT. The CDR3 totals 18 residues. V gave up 3 bases and J gave up 0 bases, with 15 bases separating them. The DNA of the CDR3 is TGTGCCAGCAGTGACCTTAGGAGCCTTAGCTCCTATAATTCACCCCTCCACTTT. It codes for CASSDLRSLSSYNSPLHF.

This clonotype appeared many times. This chain links TRBV20-1 with TRBJ2-7; 7 positions agree with TRBD2. The CDR3 runs to 13 residues. Trimming took 3 bases from V and 5 from J; bases not matched to a gene: 7. Germline V gene data show CDR1 as DFQATT and CDR2 as SNEGSKA (reference sequence). DNA for the CDR3: TGCAGTGCTAGGGCCGCGACTAGCAACGAGCAGTACTTC. This translates into CSARAATSNEQYF.

This clonotype has at least ten counts. The chain joins TRBV11-2 to TRBJ2-2; 11 nucleotides align to TRBD2. CDR1 and CDR2 from the germline V gene are SGHAT and FQNNGV. There are 20 residues in the CDR3. V dropped 0 bases and J dropped 5; count of bases not matched to a gene: 14. The CDR3 reads CASSLEGWLAGGVRTGELFF. CDR3 nucleotide sequence: TGTGCCAGCAGCTTAGAAGGTTGGCTAGCGGGGGGCGTTCGGACCGGGGAGCTGTTTTTT.

In its sample, this clonotype was seen a few times. The J gene is TRBJ1-1, the V gene TRBV29-1; D not resolved. V lost 7 bases, J lost 0 bases, and 12 bases lay in between. Germline loops: CDR1 SQVTM, CDR2 ANQGSEA. There are 13 residues in the CDR3. CDR3 bases: TGCAGCGGCCTCGGACTTATGAACACTGAAGCTTTCTTT. Its protein product is CSGLGLMNTEAFF. The whole variable domain, remainder taken from reference TRBV29-1 and TRBJ1-1, is SAVISQKPSRDICQRGTSLTIQCQVDSQVTMMFWYRQQPGQSLTLIATANQGSEATYESGFVIDKFPISRPNLTFSTLTVSNMSPEDSSIYLCSGLGLMNTEAFFGQGTRLTVV.

In this sample, this clonotype turned up a few times. The J gene is TRBJ2-5, the V gene TRBV3-1; unclear D gene. V was trimmed by 5 bases and J by 5 bases, leaving 18 bases between them. Germline CDR1 is LGHDT and CDR2 is YNNKEL (reference sequence). The CDR3 sequence is 15 residues long. In nucleotides, the CDR3 is TGTGCCAGCAGCTACCATAGCCGCGCTGTGGAGACCCAGTACTTC. This gives the protein CASSYHSRAVETQYF.

Many counts were recorded for this clonotype. The chain recombines TRBV9 with TRBJ2-7; TRBD2 agrees at 8 bases. V shed 3 bases, J shed 2 bases, and the junction held 4 bases outside the gene matches. The CDR3 spans 14 residues. Looked up from germline, CDR1 is SGDLS and CDR2 is YYNGEE. CDR3 in amino acids: CASSAAGGAYEQYF. Written as DNA, the CDR3 is TGTGCCAGCAGCGCCGCCGGGGGGGCCTACGAGCAGTACTTC.

This clonotype was observed at least ten times. The chain is built from TRBV27 and TRBJ2-7, with 14 bases that match TRBD2. V lost 3 bases, J lost 4 bases, and 5 bases stayed unmatched. Germline V gene data show CDR1 as MNHEY and CDR2 as SMNVEV (reference sequence). The CDR3 contains 16 residues. CDR3 region: CASSLTGTSGRYEQYF. DNA of the CDR3: TGTGCCAGCAGTTTGACCGGGACTAGCGGGAGATACGAGCAGTACTTC.

This clonotype has just a few counts. CDR3 nucleotides: TGTGCCATCAGTGAACCTAGGACGGCCAGGGGGACTGAAGCTTTCTTT. Its protein is CAISEPRTARGTEAFF. The V and J genes are TRBV10-3 and TRBJ1-1, with 7 bases matching TRBD1. The CDR3 totals 16 residues. The V gene's germline CDR1 is ENHRY and CDR2 SYGVKD. Trimming cost V 3 bases and J 5 bases; bases outside gene matches: 12.

This clonotype was picked up many times. The chain uses TRBV11-2 and TRBJ2-5; D perhaps matches TRBD2 (5 bases). The V and J ends lost 1 base and 0 bases respectively, with 9 bases between them. CDR3 length: 15 amino acids. The germline CDR1 and CDR2 sequences are SGHAT and FQNNGV. Written as DNA, the CDR3 is TGTGCCAGCAGCTTAGGTGCGGGCTACCAAGAGACCCAGTACTTC. It encodes CASSLGAGYQETQYF.

This clonotype was recorded a few times. The CDR3 here is CASLDPLKKANSPLHF. The CDR3 bases are TGTGCCAGTCTGGATCCTCTAAAGAAGGCGAATTCACCCCTCCACTTT. V gene TRBV19 combines with J gene TRBJ1-6, with unresolved D. The CDR3 sequence is 16 residues long. Germline-derived CDR1 and CDR2 are LNHDA and SQIVND (reference sequence). Trimming took 8 bases from V and 7 from J, leaving 21 bases between them.

This clonotype was found many times. The V gene is TRBV7-3, the J gene TRBJ2-5; 10 bases match TRBD2. CDR1 is SGHTA, CDR2 FQGTGA, per germline. This CDR3 has 14 residues. V lost 4 bases, J lost 5 bases, and 4 bases stayed unmatched. The CDR3 DNA follows: TGTGCCAGCAGCTACAGCGGGAGGGGTGAGACCCAGTACTTC. It yields the protein CASSYSGRGETQYF. Full variable domain (outside the CDR3, taken from reference TRBV7-3 and TRBJ2-5): GAGVSQTPSNKVTEKGKYVELRCDPISGHTALYWYRQSLGQGPEFLIYFQGTGAADDSGLPNDRFFAVRPEGSVSTLKIQRTERGDSAVYLCASSYSGRGETQYFGPGTRLLVL.